Each of the 22 T cell receptor beta chains below was sequenced from the same sample in a study of blood T cell repertoires in COVID-19. Only in-frame clones appear in the TCRdb table, and some are missing; sequencing was by immunoSEQ multiplex PCR. The top ten hold 3% to 3.5% of the sample, which has 200,000 to 250,000 clones, about 90% seen once. The sample taken for sequencing was peripheral blood. These receptors came from a woman younger than 45 who had recovered from COVID-19.

The chain employs TRBV28 and TRBJ1-5; 10 nucleotides agree with TRBD1. V shed 5 bases, J shed 5 bases, and the junction held 6 bases outside the gene matches. CDR3 length: 15 amino acids. Germline V CDR1 and CDR2: MDHEN, SYDVKM. The CDR3, as DNA: TGTGCCAGCAGTGGAGGACAGGGGGTCTATCAGCCCCAGCATTTT. This sequence encodes CASSGGQGVYQPQHF.

The chain carries TRBV3-1 (or the pseudogene TRBV3-2) and TRBJ2-5, with 10 bases lining up with TRBD2. Unmatched junction bases numbered 3, after V lost 3 bases and J lost 5 bases. The CDR3 consists of 14 residues. From germline, CDR1 is LGHDT and CDR2 YNNKEL (reference sequence). The CDR3 is CASSHQLAGETQYF. CDR3 DNA sequence: TGTGCCAGCAGCCACCAACTAGCGGGGGAGACCCAGTACTTC.

This chain uses TRBV5-1 with TRBJ1-6; 12 bases align to TRBD1. With V trimmed by 4 bases and J by 7 bases, 3 bases remained unmatched. The CDR3 is 15 amino acids. Germline V gene sequence: CDR1 SGHRS, CDR2 YFSETQ. CDR3: CASSVGQGANSPLHF. The CDR3 DNA reads TGCGCCAGCAGCGTGGGACAGGGGGCCAATTCACCCCTCCACTTT. Filled out from reference TRBV5-1 and TRBJ1-6, the complete variable domain reads KAGVTQTPRYLIKTRGQQVTLSCSPISGHRSVSWYQQTPGQGLQFLFEYFSETQRNKGNFPGRFSGRQFSNSRSEMNVSTLELGDSALYLCASSVGQGANSPLHFGNGTRLTVT.

The chain links TRBV5-1 to TRBJ2-1, with D possibly TRBD2 on 6 matching bases. This CDR3 has 16 amino acids. Germline-derived CDR1 and CDR2 are SGHRS and YFSETQ. V was trimmed by 1 base and J by 1 base, leaving 12 bases between them. The CDR3 bases are TGCGCCAGCAGCTTGTTGGCCGGGACTTCCTACAATGAGCAGTTCTTC. It specifies CASSLLAGTSYNEQFF.

The chain has TRBV12-3 or TRBV12-4 and TRBJ1-5; TRBD1 is a possible D gene (5 bases). The V gene lost 5 bases and the J gene lost 11 bases, with 10 bases spanning the gap. CDR3 length equals 11 residues. The CDR3 nucleotides are TGTGCCAGCAGTGGCGGGGGATCCCAGCATTTT. Translating gives CASSGGGSQHF.

The chain has TRBV13 and TRBJ2-1; D call uncertain. Germline values: CDR1 PRHDT, CDR2 FYEKMQ (reference sequence). The CDR3 extends over 12 amino acids. Trimming pared 5 bases from V and 6 bases from J, leaving 8 bases between. CDR3 in amino acids: CASSISPNEQFF. CDR3 nucleotide sequence: TGTGCCAGCAGCATTAGTCCCAATGAGCAGTTCTTC.

V and J are TRBV5-1 and TRBJ2-1, with TRBD1 matching 9 bases. The CDR3 is made up of 13 amino acids. Germline V gene lookup returns CDR1 SGHRS and CDR2 YFSETQ. The V gene end was trimmed by 3 bases and the J gene end by 7 bases; junction bases not matched to a gene: 2. CDR3 sequence (DNA): TGCGCCAGCAGCTATGGGACAGGGAATGAGCAGTTCTTC. It yields the protein CASSYGTGNEQFF.

The chain joins TRBV2 to TRBJ2-7, with a possible D match to TRBD1 (5 bases). Trimming removed 4 bases from V and 0 bases from J, with 13 bases in between. This CDR3 has 15 residues. Germline-derived CDR1 and CDR2 are SNHLY and FYNNEI. The CDR3 nucleotides read TGTGCCAGCAGTGGAGACAGAAGCAACTCCTACGAGCAGTACTTC. Its translation: CASSGDRSNSYEQYF.

The chain links TRBV15 to TRBJ1-4, with 9 bases matching TRBD1. In germline, CDR1 is LNHNV, CDR2 YYDKDF (reference sequence). V lost 0 bases to trimming and J lost 8 bases; unmatched junction nucleotides: 10. The CDR3 length is 17 residues. CDR3 in amino acids: CATSRERPGQGGEKLFF. DNA of the CDR3: TGTGCCACCAGCAGAGAAAGACCGGGACAGGGTGGCGAAAAACTGTTTTTT.

The genes are TRBV5-1 and TRBJ1-3; D not resolved. CDR3 length: 15 amino acids. The ends were cut back, 4 bases at V and 4 bases at J, with 15 bases in the middle. Germline V gene sequence: CDR1 SGHRS, CDR2 YFSETQ. CDR3 in DNA: TGCGCCAGCAGCCGGGAGGGTGCGTTAGGAAACACCATATATTTT. This codes for CASSREGALGNTIYF.

This clone was counted a single time. The V gene is TRBV7-2, the J gene TRBJ2-5; D perhaps matches TRBD2 (7 bases). The CDR3 has 15 amino acids. CDR1 and CDR2 (germline): SGHTA, FQGNSA. The V end was cut by 2 bases, the J end by 1 base, with 11 bases between. CDR3 nucleotides: TGTGCCAGCAGCTTATTTGCGGGGGCCCAAGAGACCCAGTACTTC. Protein: CASSLFAGAQETQYF.

This chain links TRBV9 with TRBJ1-3; D is perhaps TRBD1 (6 bases). Germline values: CDR1 SGDLS, CDR2 YYNGEE. This CDR3 spans 16 amino acids. V was pared by 4 bases and J by 4 bases, with 18 bases between. The CDR3 loop is CASSRWDKPPGNTIYF. CDR3 nucleotide sequence: TGTGCCAGCAGCAGGTGGGACAAGCCACCCGGAAACACCATATATTTT.

This clone was observed a handful of times. V is TRBV6-6 and J is TRBJ2-5; TRBD2 might be the D (5 bases). The germline CDR1 and CDR2 sequences are MNHNY and SVGAGI (reference sequence). V was shortened by 5 bases and J by 1 base, with 8 bases between the two germline ends. The CDR3 has 13 amino acids. CDR3: CASSPTTQETQYF. The CDR3 bases are TGTGCCAGCAGTCCGACTACCCAAGAGACCCAGTACTTC.

The gene calls are TRBV2 and TRBJ2-1; TRBD1 matches 9 bases. V was clipped by 7 bases and J by 12 bases; unmatched bases: 10. Germline V CDR1 and CDR2: SNHLY, FYNNEI. This CDR3 contains 13 residues. The CDR3 bases are TGTGCCAGCAAGGACAGGGGAGGGTCTCGGCAGTTCTTC. It translates to CASKDRGGSRQFF.

V is TRBV5-1 and J is TRBJ2-1; 10 nucleotides align to TRBD1. The CDR3 is made up of 16 amino acids. CDR1 is SGHRS, CDR2 YFSETQ, per germline. Trimming cost V 4 bases and J 1 base; bases outside gene matches: 5. CDR3 nucleotides: TGCGCCAGCAGCGGGAGACAGGGGGCTTCCTACAATGAGCAGTTCTTC. Translation gives CASSGRQGASYNEQFF. The full variable domain, completed using reference TRBV5-1 and TRBJ2-1, is KAGVTQTPRYLIKTRGQQVTLSCSPISGHRSVSWYQQTPGQGLQFLFEYFSETQRNKGNFPGRFSGRQFSNSRSEMNVSTLELGDSALYLCASSGRQGASYNEQFFGPGTRLTVL.

The rearrangement joins TRBV5-5 to TRBJ1-3; 8 bases line up with TRBD1. The length of the CDR3 is 17 residues. Germline CDR1 reads SGHKS; CDR2 reads YYEKEE (reference sequence). V shed 1 base, J shed 1 base, and the junction held 7 bases outside the gene matches. The CDR3 loop reads CASSLNLGQGSGNTIYF. The CDR3 DNA sequence: TGTGCCAGCAGCTTGAACTTAGGACAGGGTTCTGGAAACACCATATATTTT.

The rearrangement joins TRBV19 to TRBJ1-2; D not resolved. CDR1 is LNHDA and CDR2 is SQIVND in the germline V gene (reference sequence). The germline V and J ends were trimmed by 6 bases and 0 bases, with 5 bases remaining between them. CDR3 length: 12 amino acids. CDR3 coding DNA: TGTGCCAGTAGGTCAACTAACTATGGCTACACCTTC. Translated: CASRSTNYGYTF. Variable domain in full (rest from reference TRBV19 and TRBJ1-2): DGGITQSPKYLFRKEGQNVTLSCEQNLNHDAMYWYRQDPGQGLRLIYYSQIVNDFQKGDIAEGYSVSREKKESFPLTVTSAQKNPTAFYLCASRSTNYGYTFGSGTRLTVV.

This sequence joins TRBV5-4 and TRBJ1-2; 11 bases match TRBD1. The CDR3 has 13 amino acids. Germline V gives CDR1 SGHNT, CDR2 YYREEE (reference sequence). Unmatched junction bases numbered 3, after V lost 4 bases and J lost 7 bases. The CDR3 region has the DNA TGTGCCAGCAGCGGCGGGACAGGGGGTGGCTACACCTTC. It translates to CASSGGTGGGYTF.

This sequence joins TRBV2 and TRBJ1-5, with 8 bases that match TRBD1. From germline, CDR1 is SNHLY and CDR2 FYNNEI. The J segment lost 0 bases and the V segment lost 8 bases, leaving 3 bases of the junction unmatched. The CDR3 extends over 14 amino acids. The DNA of the CDR3 is TGTGCCAGCCCAGGACAGGGTAGCAATCAGCCCCAGCATTTT. Protein: CASPGQGSNQPQHF.

The chain combines TRBV2 with TRBJ2-1; 10 bases are a match to TRBD2. CDR1 is SNHLY and CDR2 is FYNNEI in the germline V gene. The CDR3 extends over 16 amino acids. Losses at the gene ends were 2 bases for V and 4 bases for J; bases not matched to a gene: 5. This CDR3 is CASSERASGGYNEQFF. In nucleotides, the CDR3 is TGTGCCAGCAGTGAAAGGGCTAGCGGGGGATACAATGAGCAGTTCTTC.

This clone was picked up a small number of times. The genes are TRBV19 and TRBJ2-2; D is possibly TRBD1 (6 bases). Looked up from germline, CDR1 is LNHDA and CDR2 is SQIVND (reference sequence). The CDR3 covers 16 residues. Between the trimmed V and J ends, which lost 9 bases and 5 bases, there was a span of 22 bases. CDR3 in amino acids: CARMTAPGEQTGELFF. The CDR3 nucleotides read TGTGCCAGAATGACCGCCCCAGGGGAACAAACCGGGGAGCTGTTTTTT.

The V and J genes are TRBV2 and TRBJ1-4; no definite D call. Germline CDR1 SNHLY, CDR2 FYNNEI. V lost 8 bases and J 7 bases, leaving 14 bases between the germline ends. The CDR3 length is 13 residues. CDR3 in amino acids: CASVKLRVEKLFF. CDR3 nucleotide sequence: TGTGCCAGCGTAAAGCTTAGAGTTGAAAAACTGTTTTTT. Filled out from reference TRBV2 and TRBJ1-4, the complete variable domain reads EPEVTQTPSHQVTQMGQEVILRCVPISNHLYFYWYRQILGQKVEFLVSFYNNEISEKSEIFDDQFSVERPDGSNFTLKIRSTKLEDSAMYFCASVKLRVEKLFFGSGTQLSVL.